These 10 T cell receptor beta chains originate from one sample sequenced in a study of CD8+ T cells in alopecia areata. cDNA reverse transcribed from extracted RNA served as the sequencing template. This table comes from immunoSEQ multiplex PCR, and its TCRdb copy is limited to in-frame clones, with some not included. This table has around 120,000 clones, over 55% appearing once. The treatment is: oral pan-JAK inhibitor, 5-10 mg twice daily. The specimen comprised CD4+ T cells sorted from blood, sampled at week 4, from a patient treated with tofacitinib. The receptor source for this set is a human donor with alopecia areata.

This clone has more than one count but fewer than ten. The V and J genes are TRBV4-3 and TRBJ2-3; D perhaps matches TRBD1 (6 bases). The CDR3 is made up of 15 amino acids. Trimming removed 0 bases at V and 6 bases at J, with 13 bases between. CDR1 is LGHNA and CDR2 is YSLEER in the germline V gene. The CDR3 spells CASSQDGGWADTQYF. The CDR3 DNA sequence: TGCGCCAGCAGCCAAGATGGGGGCTGGGCGGATACGCAGTATTTT.

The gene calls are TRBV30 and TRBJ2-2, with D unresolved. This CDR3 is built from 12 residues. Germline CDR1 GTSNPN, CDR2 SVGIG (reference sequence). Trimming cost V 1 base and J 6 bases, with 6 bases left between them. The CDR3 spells CAWSGISGELFF. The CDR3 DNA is TGTGCCTGGAGTGGAATCTCCGGGGAGCTGTTTTTT.

The CDR3 loop is CASSQDNGNSYGYTF. CDR3 in DNA: TGCGCCAGCAGCCAAGATAATGGGAACAGCTATGGCTACACCTTC. The chain recombines TRBV4-3 with TRBJ1-2; no reliable D call. Germline CDR1 and CDR2: LGHNA and YSLEER. The CDR3 runs to 15 residues. V lost 0 bases to trimming and J lost 4 bases, with 12 bases between them.

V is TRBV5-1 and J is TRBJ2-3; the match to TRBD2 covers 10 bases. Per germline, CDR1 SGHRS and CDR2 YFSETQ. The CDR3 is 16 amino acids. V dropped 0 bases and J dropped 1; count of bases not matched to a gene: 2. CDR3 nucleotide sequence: TGCGCCAGCAGCTTGGGCGGGACTAGCGGCACAGATACGCAGTATTTT. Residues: CASSLGGTSGTDTQYF.

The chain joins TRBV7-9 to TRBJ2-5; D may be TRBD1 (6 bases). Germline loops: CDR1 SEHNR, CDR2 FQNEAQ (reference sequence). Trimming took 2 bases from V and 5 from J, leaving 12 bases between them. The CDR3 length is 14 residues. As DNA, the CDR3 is TGTGCCAGCAGCTTAATGGCAGGGGTCGAGACCCAGTACTTC. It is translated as CASSLMAGVETQYF.

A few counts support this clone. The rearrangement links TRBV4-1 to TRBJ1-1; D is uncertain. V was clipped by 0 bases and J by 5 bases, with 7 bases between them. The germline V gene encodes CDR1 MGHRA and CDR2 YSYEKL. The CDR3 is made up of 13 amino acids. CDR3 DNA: TGCGCCAGCAGCCAAGATTGGACGACTGAAGCTTTCTTT. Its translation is CASSQDWTTEAFF.

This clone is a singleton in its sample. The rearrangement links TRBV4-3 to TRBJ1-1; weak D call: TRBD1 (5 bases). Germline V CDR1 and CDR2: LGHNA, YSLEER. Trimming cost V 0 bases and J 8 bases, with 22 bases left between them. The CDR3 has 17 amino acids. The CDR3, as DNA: TGCGCCAGCAGCCAAGATCTTATGGCAGGGTCGAATAGGGAAGCTTTCTTT. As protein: CASSQDLMAGSNREAFF.

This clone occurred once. Here the CDR3 reads CAISGTGREDIQYF. DNA for the CDR3: TGTGCCATCAGTGGGACGGGTCGGGAGGACATTCAGTACTTC. The rearrangement links TRBV10-3 to TRBJ2-4; 7 positions agree with TRBD2. This CDR3 is built from 14 residues. Germline values: CDR1 ENHRY, CDR2 SYGVKD. Germline trimming cut 4 bases from V and 8 bases from J; bases unmatched to any gene: 8.

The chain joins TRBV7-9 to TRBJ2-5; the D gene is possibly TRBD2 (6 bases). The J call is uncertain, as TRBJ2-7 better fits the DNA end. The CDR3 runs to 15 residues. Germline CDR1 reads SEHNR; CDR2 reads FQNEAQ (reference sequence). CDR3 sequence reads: CASTSAGQGNYEQYF. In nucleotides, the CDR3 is TGTGCCAGCACTTCCGCGGGGCAGGGAAACTACGAGCAGTACTTC.

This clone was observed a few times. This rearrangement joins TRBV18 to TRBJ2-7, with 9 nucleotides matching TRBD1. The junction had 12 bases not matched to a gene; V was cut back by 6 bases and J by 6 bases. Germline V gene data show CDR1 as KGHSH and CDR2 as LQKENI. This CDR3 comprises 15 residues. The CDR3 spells CASSLGTGRTSEQYF. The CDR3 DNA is TGTGCCAGCTCGCTTGGGACAGGGAGGACGAGCGAGCAGTACTTC.